These 11 T cell receptor beta chains came from one sample sequenced in a study of monozygotic twins with inflammatory bowel disease. TCRdb reworked the 5' RACE reads into one entry per CDR3 protein, no DNA. This sample contains approximately 400,000 distinct CDR3 sequences. Sequenced input: blood. The receptor source for this set is a human donor with ulcerative colitis or Crohn's disease, or a healthy co-twin of an affected twin (not recorded which).

The chain uses TRBV19 and TRBJ2-2; the TRBD1 assignment by TCRdb is unverifiable without DNA. Germline assignment: CDR1 LNHDA and CDR2 SQIVND (reference sequence). CDR3 length: 14 residues. The CDR3: CASRSPKNTGELFF. Filled out from reference TRBV19 and TRBJ2-2, the complete variable domain reads DGGITQSPKYLFRKEGQNVTLSCEQNLNHDAMYWYRQDPGQGLRLIYYSQIVNDFQKGDIAEGYSVSREKKESFPLTVTSAQKNPTAFYLCASRSPKNTGELFFGEGSRLTVL.

V gene TRBV29-1 combines with J gene TRBJ2-7; without DNA, the TCRdb call of TRBD2 cannot be checked. Germline V gene sequence: CDR1 SQVTM, CDR2 ANQGSEA. This CDR3 region has 14 residues. This CDR3 reads CSVLLAGVLYEQYF.

The V gene is TRBV10-3, the J gene TRBJ2-1; TCRdb proposes TRBD2, but this gene call is untestable without DNA. The CDR3 spans 17 residues. Germline V CDR1 and CDR2: ENHRY, SYGVKD. CDR3 protein: CAISEPSGRRPHNEQFF.

J is TRBJ2-7 and V is TRBV11-2; TCRdb names TRBD1, which stays unverified in the absence of DNA. Per the germline V gene, CDR1 is SGHAT and CDR2 is FQNNGV. CDR3 length equals 15 residues. Here the CDR3 reads CASSLDDTGSYEQYF.

The chain carries TRBV12-3 or TRBV12-4 and TRBJ2-2; the TRBD1 assignment by TCRdb is unverifiable without DNA. CDR3 length equals 16 residues. The CDR3 region is CASSPRPLIDTGELFF.

The V and J genes are TRBV18 and TRBJ2-1. Germline values: CDR1 KGHSH, CDR2 LQKENI. This CDR3 contains 12 residues. The CDR3: CASSASSWEQFF.

The J gene is TRBJ1-2, the V gene TRBV19; without DNA, the TCRdb call of TRBD1 cannot be checked. Germline V gene data show CDR1 as LNHDA and CDR2 as SQIVND (reference sequence). CDR3 length: 14 amino acids. CDR3 sequence reads: CASSGQTVVYGYTF.

This CDR3 reads CASSSRQGQLSYEQYF. The chain has TRBV12-3 or TRBV12-4 and TRBJ2-7; TCRdb proposes TRBD1, but this gene call is untestable without DNA. The CDR3 totals 16 residues.

The CDR3 region is CASNGQGGSPLHF. The chain employs TRBV2 and TRBJ1-6; lacking DNA, the TRBD1 call made by TCRdb goes unchecked. This CDR3 is 13 amino acids long. CDR1 is SNHLY and CDR2 is FYNNEI in the germline V gene. Looking up the rest from reference TRBV2 and TRBJ1-6 gives the full variable domain: EPEVTQTPSHQVTQMGQEVILRCVPISNHLYFYWYRQILGQKVEFLVSFYNNEISEKSEIFDDQFSVERPDGSNFTLKIRSTKLEDSAMYFCASNGQGGSPLHFGNGTRLTVT.

The chain uses TRBV24-1 and TRBJ2-2. Germline loops: CDR1 KGHDR, CDR2 SFDVKD. The CDR3 consists of 13 residues. The CDR3 is CATGNRETGELFF.

The genes are TRBV12-5 and TRBJ2-1; the D call from TCRdb, TRBD2, cannot be confirmed without DNA. This CDR3 has 12 residues. Germline CDR1 reads LGHNT; CDR2 reads FRNRAP. This CDR3 is CASGPGGNEQFF.